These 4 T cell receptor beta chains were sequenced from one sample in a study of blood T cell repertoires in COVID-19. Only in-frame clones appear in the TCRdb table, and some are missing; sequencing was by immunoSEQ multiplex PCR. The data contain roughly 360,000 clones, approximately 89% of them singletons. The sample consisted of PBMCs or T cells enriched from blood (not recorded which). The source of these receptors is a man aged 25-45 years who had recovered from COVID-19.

CDR3 DNA: TGTGCCAGCAGCTTAAGTTGGGAGGGCGAGCAGTACTTC. Residues: CASSLSWEGEQYF. The chain recombines TRBV7-9 with TRBJ2-7, with 7 bases fitting TRBD2. The length of the CDR3 is 13 residues. Trimming took 2 bases from V and 6 from J; bases not matched to a gene: 4. Germline V gives CDR1 SEHNR, CDR2 FQNEAQ (reference sequence).

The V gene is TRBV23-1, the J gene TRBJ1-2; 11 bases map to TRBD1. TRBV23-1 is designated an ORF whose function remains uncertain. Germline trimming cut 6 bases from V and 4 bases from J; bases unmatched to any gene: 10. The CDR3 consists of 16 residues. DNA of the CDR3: TGCGCCAGCAGACACTTCCCGGGACAGGGGGTCTATGGCTACACCTTC. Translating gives CASRHFPGQGVYGYTF.

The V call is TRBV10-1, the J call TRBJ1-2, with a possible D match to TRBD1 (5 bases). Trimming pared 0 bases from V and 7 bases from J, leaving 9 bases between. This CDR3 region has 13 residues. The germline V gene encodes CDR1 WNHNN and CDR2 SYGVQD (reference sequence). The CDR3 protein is CASSESAGVGYTF. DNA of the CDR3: TGCGCCAGCAGTGAGTCAGCGGGGGTTGGCTACACCTTC.

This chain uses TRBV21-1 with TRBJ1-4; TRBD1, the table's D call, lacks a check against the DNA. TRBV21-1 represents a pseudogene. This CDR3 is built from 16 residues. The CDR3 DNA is TGTGCCAGCAGCACCCTAACCGGGACAGGGGTTGAAAAACTGTTTTTT. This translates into CASSTLTGTGVEKLFF.